The 6 T cell receptor beta chains presented below share a single source sample, sequenced in a study of OX40 agonist ivuxolimab in advanced cancers. The method was immunoSEQ multiplex PCR; TCRdb's version includes in-frame clones alone and lacks a portion of them. Found here are around 100,000 clones, about 96% of them singletons; the top ten hold 2% to 2.5%. Sample: CD4+ or CD8+ T cells sorted from blood, taken in a trial of the OX40 agonist ivuxolimab. These receptors came from an adult with an advanced solid tumor such as melanoma, head and neck, liver or kidney cancer.

The chain employs TRBV27 and TRBJ1-2; D is uncertain. This CDR3 is built from 13 residues. Trimming stripped 5 bases from V and 3 bases from J, with 10 bases between. Germline CDR1 MNHEY, CDR2 SMNVEV (reference sequence). CDR3 coding DNA: TGTGCCAGCAGTCCCGGGGTGGACTATGGCTACACCTTC. Residues: CASSPGVDYGYTF.

V and J are TRBV5-6 and TRBJ2-2; the D call may be TRBD1 or TRBD2 (5 bases each). Germline loops: CDR1 SGHDT, CDR2 YYEEEE. Trimming cost V 4 bases and J 5 bases, with 18 bases left between them. The CDR3 totals 16 residues. This CDR3 is CASSPPGPSRTGELFF. DNA of the CDR3: TGTGCCAGCAGCCCCCCGGGGCCTAGCAGGACCGGGGAGCTGTTTTTT.

V is TRBV28 and J is TRBJ1-5; D remains unclear. Trimming shortened V by 6 bases and J by 5 bases, and 26 bases separated the two germline ends. The CDR3 is 18 amino acids. Germline V lookup: CDR1 MDHEN, CDR2 SYDVKM. The CDR3 reads CASRSYWREGVADQPQHF. In DNA, the CDR3 is TGTGCCAGCAGATCTTACTGGCGGGAGGGTGTGGCGGATCAGCCCCAGCATTTT.

This chain joins TRBV13 and TRBJ2-7, with TRBD1 as a possible D gene (7 bases). The germline V gene encodes CDR1 PRHDT and CDR2 FYEKMQ (reference sequence). The CDR3 has 13 residues. V gave up 4 bases and J gave up 3 bases, with 10 bases separating them. The CDR3 is CASSYRGGYEQYF. In DNA form, the CDR3 reads TGTGCCAGCAGCTACAGGGGAGGCTACGAGCAGTACTTC.

The chain is built from TRBV29-1 and TRBJ2-2, with D possibly being TRBD1 (5 bases). From germline, CDR1 is SQVTM and CDR2 ANQGSEA. The V gene lost 2 bases and the J gene lost 4 bases, with 11 bases spanning the gap. CDR3 length equals 14 residues. The CDR3 loop reads CSVESPGSTGELFF. The CDR3 DNA sequence: TGCAGCGTTGAATCCCCAGGGTCCACCGGGGAGCTGTTTTTT.

The V call is TRBV28, the J call TRBJ1-2; possible D gene TRBD1, 6 bases. The V and J ends lost 6 bases and 4 bases respectively, with 24 bases between them. The CDR3 has 17 amino acids. CDR1 is MDHEN and CDR2 is SYDVKM in the germline V gene. CDR3 in amino acids: CASSQAYETGSSYGYTF. Here the CDR3 DNA reads TGTGCCAGCAGCCAAGCCTATGAAACAGGGAGTTCCTATGGCTACACCTTC.